The 14 T cell receptor beta chains in this list originate from one sample, sequenced in a study of blood T cell repertoires in COVID-19. Generated by immunoSEQ multiplex PCR, the TCRdb table keeps only in-frame clones and is missing some. Of about 77,000 clones listed, roughly nine tenths were seen once; the top ten hold about a sixth. Sequenced input: peripheral blood. These receptors came from a woman of 80 years or more with active or convalescent COVID-19.

This chain uses TRBV29-1 with TRBJ1-5; weak D call: TRBD1 (5 bases). The CDR3 extends over 14 amino acids. Trimming stripped 7 bases from V and 2 bases from J, with 15 bases between. The germline CDR1 and CDR2 sequences are SQVTM and ANQGSEA. This CDR3 is CSARRGDGNQPQHF. The CDR3 coding sequence is TGCAGCGCCAGGCGGGGGGACGGCAATCAGCCCCAGCATTTT.

The genes are TRBV28 and TRBJ1-1, with TRBD1 matching over 9 bases. This CDR3 region has 18 residues. The trim removed 2 bases at V and 1 base at J, leaving 11 bases unmatched. The germline gives CDR1 MDHEN, CDR2 SYDVKM. In DNA form, the CDR3 reads TGTGCCAGCAGTTTAGGTACAGGGACAGGGAGGAAGAACACTGAAGCTTTCTTT. Its protein is CASSLGTGTGRKNTEAFF.

This chain uses TRBV5-4 with TRBJ2-7, with D possibly matching TRBD1 (6 bases). This CDR3 is built from 14 residues. Germline CDR1 reads SGHNT; CDR2 reads YYREEE (reference sequence). Trimming took 2 bases from V and 1 from J, leaving 10 bases between them. DNA for the CDR3: TGTGCCAGCAGCTTTGGTGGACAGTCCTACGAGCAGTACTTC. Its translation: CASSFGGQSYEQYF.

V is TRBV2 and J is TRBJ1-2; D is perhaps TRBD1 (5 bases). The CDR3 has 12 amino acids. CDR1 and CDR2 (germline): SNHLY, FYNNEI. With 6 bases removed from V and 5 bases from J, the gap between germline ends came to 10 bases. In DNA form, the CDR3 reads TGTGCCAGCAGGGCAGGGCAGTATGGCTACACCTTC. Encoded protein: CASRAGQYGYTF.

The chain has TRBV28 and TRBJ2-7, with D possibly matching TRBD1 (5 bases). The CDR3 extends over 13 amino acids. Trimming took 2 bases from V and 7 from J, leaving 12 bases between them. The germline gives CDR1 MDHEN, CDR2 SYDVKM. The CDR3 spells CASSLGPGREQYF. CDR3 in DNA: TGTGCCAGCAGTTTAGGGCCAGGGCGGGAGCAGTACTTC.

This chain connects TRBV5-5 to TRBJ1-1; 7 nucleotides agree with TRBD1. Trimming at V came to 1 base and at J to 6 bases, leaving 9 bases not matched to a gene. Germline loops: CDR1 SGHKS, CDR2 YYEKEE (reference sequence). The CDR3 has 15 amino acids. The CDR3 here is CASSLLGGRGAEAFF. The DNA of the CDR3 is TGTGCCAGCAGCTTGTTAGGGGGCAGGGGCGCTGAAGCTTTCTTT.

The V and J genes are TRBV11-2 and TRBJ2-1; maybe TRBD1 (7 bases). Germline V gives CDR1 SGHAT, CDR2 FQNNGV. Trimming stripped 4 bases from V and 1 base from J, with 17 bases between. This CDR3 comprises 17 residues. Here the CDR3 DNA reads TGTGCCAGCAGCTCCCGGGGGTCGGGACAGTCCTACAATGAGCAGTTCTTC. Its translation: CASSSRGSGQSYNEQFF.

The V and J genes are TRBV5-1 and TRBJ1-4; 7 positions match TRBD1. V shed 2 bases, J shed 4 bases, and the junction held 5 bases outside the gene matches. CDR1 and CDR2 from the germline V gene are SGHRS and YFSETQ. The CDR3 is 15 amino acids. The CDR3 DNA sequence: TGCGCCAGCAGCTTTGCCGGGACAGATAATGAAAAACTGTTTTTT. It is translated as CASSFAGTDNEKLFF. Drawing the rest from reference TRBV5-1 and TRBJ1-4, the complete variable domain is KAGVTQTPRYLIKTRGQQVTLSCSPISGHRSVSWYQQTPGQGLQFLFEYFSETQRNKGNFPGRFSGRQFSNSRSEMNVSTLELGDSALYLCASSFAGTDNEKLFFGSGTQLSVL.

The chain couples TRBV28 to TRBJ2-3, with 11 bases fitting TRBD2. Losses at the gene ends were 3 bases for V and 3 bases for J; bases not matched to a gene: 8. Germline CDR1 is MDHEN and CDR2 is SYDVKM. The CDR3 has 17 amino acids. The CDR3 DNA sequence: TGTGCCAGCAGTTTGAGGTTCCCTAGCGGGGGGACAGATACGCAGTATTTT. It yields the protein CASSLRFPSGGTDTQYF.

The chain is built from TRBV3-1 (or the pseudogene TRBV3-2) and TRBJ2-1; 8 bases map to TRBD1. The germline gives CDR1 LGHDT, CDR2 YNNKEL (reference sequence). The V gene end was trimmed by 4 bases and the J gene end by 10 bases; junction bases not matched to a gene: 9. CDR3 length: 14 residues. In DNA form, the CDR3 reads TGTGCCAGCAGCCCCCGACAGGGGATAGGCGAGCAGTTCTTC. Its protein is CASSPRQGIGEQFF.

The chain recombines TRBV5-5 with TRBJ1-1, with no clear D. Trimming left V 4 bases short and J 7 bases short, with 11 bases between. From germline, CDR1 is SGHKS and CDR2 YYEKEE (reference sequence). The CDR3 has 12 amino acids. CDR3 protein: CASSPRGREAFF. CDR3 nucleotides: TGTGCCAGCAGCCCAAGAGGGCGTGAAGCTTTCTTT. Filled out from reference TRBV5-5 and TRBJ1-1, the complete variable domain reads DAGVTQSPTHLIKTRGQQVTLRCSPISGHKSVSWYQQVLGQGPQFIFQYYEKEERGRGNFPDRFSARQFPNYSSELNVNALLLGDSALYLCASSPRGREAFFGQGTRLTVV.

The chain joins TRBV28 to TRBJ1-5; possibly TRBD1 for D (6 bases). Trimming cost V 5 bases and J 1 base, with 15 bases left between them. Germline V gene lookup returns CDR1 MDHEN and CDR2 SYDVKM. This CDR3 is built from 16 residues. The CDR3 region has the DNA TGTGCCAGCAGTCGGACAGCCGGGGGGAGCAATCAGCCCCAGCATTTT. This codes for CASSRTAGGSNQPQHF.

This clone was observed a few times. The rearrangement joins TRBV24-1 to TRBJ2-5; 9 positions agree with TRBD1. Germline V lookup: CDR1 KGHDR, CDR2 SFDVKD. Trimming took 6 bases from V and 3 from J; bases not matched to a gene: 13. There are 17 residues in the CDR3. CDR3 amino acids: CATSPGLQGAYEETQYF. CDR3 DNA: TGTGCCACCAGTCCGGGATTACAGGGGGCGTATGAAGAGACCCAGTACTTC.

CDR3 DNA sequence: TGTGCCAGCTCACCCGGGAAGGGGGCAGCTGGGGCCAACGTCCTGACTTTC. Translation gives CASSPGKGAAGANVLTF. The chain uses TRBV18 and TRBJ2-6, with 7 bases aligning to TRBD1. This CDR3 region has 17 residues. V lost 3 bases and J lost 2; bases outside the gene matches: 7. Per the germline V gene, CDR1 is KGHSH and CDR2 is LQKENI.